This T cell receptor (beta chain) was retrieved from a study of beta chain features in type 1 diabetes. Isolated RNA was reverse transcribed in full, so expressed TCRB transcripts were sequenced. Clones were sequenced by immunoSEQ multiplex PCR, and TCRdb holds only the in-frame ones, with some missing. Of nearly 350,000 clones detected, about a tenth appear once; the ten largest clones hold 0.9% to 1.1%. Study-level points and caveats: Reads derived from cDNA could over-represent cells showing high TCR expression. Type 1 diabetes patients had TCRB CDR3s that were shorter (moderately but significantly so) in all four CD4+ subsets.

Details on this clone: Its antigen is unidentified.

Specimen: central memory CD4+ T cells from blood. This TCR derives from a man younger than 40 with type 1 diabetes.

CDR3 bases: TGTGCCACCAGCAGCGACTCGGCCCGAGAGCAGTTCTTC. As protein: CATSSDSAREQFF. The chain carries TRBV15 and TRBJ2-1; D gene ambiguous. The CDR3 is 13 amino acids. The germline CDR1 and CDR2 sequences are LNHNV and YYDKDF (reference sequence). V was shortened by 3 bases and J by 10 bases, with 13 bases between the two germline ends.